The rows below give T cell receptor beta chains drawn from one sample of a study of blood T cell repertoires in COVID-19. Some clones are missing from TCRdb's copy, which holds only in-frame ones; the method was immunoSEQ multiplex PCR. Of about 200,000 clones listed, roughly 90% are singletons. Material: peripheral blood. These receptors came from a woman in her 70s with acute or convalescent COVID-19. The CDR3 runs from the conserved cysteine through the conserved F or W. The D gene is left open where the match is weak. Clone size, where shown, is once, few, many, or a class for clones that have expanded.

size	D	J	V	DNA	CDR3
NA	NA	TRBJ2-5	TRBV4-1	TGCGCCAGCAGCCAATTCAGACAGCAAGAGACCCAGTACTTC	CASSQFRQQETQYF
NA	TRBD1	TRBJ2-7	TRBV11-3	TGTGCCAGCAGCCGGGGACAGGGGGCCTCCTACGAGCAGTACTTC	CASSRGQGASYEQYF
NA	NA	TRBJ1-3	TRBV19	TGTGCCAGTACTCTAGGGGGTCCAGGCTCTGGAAACACCATATATTTT	CASTLGGPGSGNTIYF
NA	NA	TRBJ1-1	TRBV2	TGTGCCCGCGACGCGGGCACTGAAGCTTTCTTT	CARDAGTEAFF
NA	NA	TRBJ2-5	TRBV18	TGTGCCACCTCACGGACTATCCAAGAGACCCAGTACTTC	CATSRTIQETQYF
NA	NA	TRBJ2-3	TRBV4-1	TGCGCCAGCAGCCAAGAAGGGGGATCCACAGATACGCAGTATTTT	CASSQEGGSTDTQYF
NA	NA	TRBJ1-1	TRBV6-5	TGTGCCAGCATCCTAAACCAGGGCGCGAACACTGAAGCTTTCTTT	CASILNQGANTEAFF
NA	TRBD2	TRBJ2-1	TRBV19	TGTGCCAGTACCGGGGACTACAGCTCCTACAATGAGCAGTTCTTC	CASTGDYSSYNEQFF
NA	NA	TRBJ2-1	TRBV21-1	TGTGCCAGCAGCAATTTCTGGGGACTAGCGGGAGTATGTGAGCAGTTCTTC	CASSNFWGLAGVCEQFF
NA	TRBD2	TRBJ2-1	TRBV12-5	TGTGCTAGTGGTTTGGGGGTTGCGGGGGCCTACAATGAGCAGTTCTTC	CASGLGVAGAYNEQFF
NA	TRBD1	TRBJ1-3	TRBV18	TGTGCCAGCTCACCTTTCGGACAGGGGGCTTACGGAAACACCATATATTTT	CASSPFGQGAYGNTIYF
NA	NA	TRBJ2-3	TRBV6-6	TGTGCCAGCAGCCGGTACAGGGGGCGGGTTAGCGGGACCTCTAGCACAGATACGCAGTATTTT	CASSRYRGRVSGTSSTDTQYF
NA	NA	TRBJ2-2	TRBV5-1	TGCGCCAGCAGAGGGGGTTCGGGCAGCGGGGAGCTGTTTTTT	CASRGGSGSGELFF
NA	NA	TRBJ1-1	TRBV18	TGTGCCAGCTCACCATCAGTCTACACTGAAGCTTTCTTT	CASSPSVYTEAFF
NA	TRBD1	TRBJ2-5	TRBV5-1	TGCGCCAGCAGCTTGGGACCCCTTACAGGGGGCGCAGAGACCCAGTACTTC	CASSLGPLTGGAETQYF
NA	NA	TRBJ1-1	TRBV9	TGTGCCAGCAGCGTAGCTCTGGGAGGGGAAGCTTTCTTT	CASSVALGGEAFF
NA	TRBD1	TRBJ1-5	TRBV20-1	TGCAGTGCTAGTAACCGGGACAGGGGGACCAGCAATCAGCCCCAGCATTTT	CSASNRDRGTSNQPQHF
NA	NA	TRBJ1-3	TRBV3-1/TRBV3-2	TGTGCCAGCAGACAGACCGAGGGAAACACCATATATTTT	CASRQTEGNTIYF
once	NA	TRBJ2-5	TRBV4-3	TGCGCCAGCAGCCAGGGCAGGGTGGGTGAGGCCCAGTACTTC	CASSQGRVGEAQYF
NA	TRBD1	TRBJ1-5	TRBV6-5	TGTGCCAGCAGTACCTCAGGGGGCCCAAATCAGCCCCAGCATTTT	CASSTSGGPNQPQHF
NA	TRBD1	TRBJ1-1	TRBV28	TGTGCCAGCAGTTTAGGGACAGGGTCGAGCGCTGAAGCTTTCTTT	CASSLGTGSSAEAFF
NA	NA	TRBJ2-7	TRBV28	TGTGCCAGCAGGGGTCTAGCCGACGGCTCCTACGAGCAGTACTTC	CASRGLADGSYEQYF
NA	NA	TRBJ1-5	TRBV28	TGTGCCAGCAACACGGCGGGACAGCCCCAGCATTTT	CASNTAGQPQHF
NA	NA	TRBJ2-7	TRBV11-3	TGTGCCAGCAGCTTAGAGGAGAGGGTTGGCGAGCAGTACTTC	CASSLEERVGEQYF
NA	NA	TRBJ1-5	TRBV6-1	TGTGCCAGCAGTGGGATGGGGGGGATCTTCAATCAGCCCCAGCATTTT	CASSGMGGIFNQPQHF
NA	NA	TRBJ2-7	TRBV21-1	TGTGCCACCAGCACCGGAGCGGGATTATCGGGTCAGTACTTC	CATSTGAGLSGQYF
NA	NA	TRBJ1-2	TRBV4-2	TGTGCCAGCAGCCGACCGGGAGGCAATAACTATGGCTACACCTTC	CASSRPGGNNYGYTF
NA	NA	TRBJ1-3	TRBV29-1	TGCAGCGTTATGGGGGGGACCTCTGGAAACACCATATATTTT	CSVMGGTSGNTIYF
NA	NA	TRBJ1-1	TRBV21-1	TGTGCCAGCAGCAAAAACAGGGGCATGGGCACTGAAGCTTTCTTT	CASSKNRGMGTEAFF
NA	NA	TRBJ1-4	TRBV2	TGTGCCAGCAGTCTATCCGGCAGCGATAATGAAAAACTGTTTTTT	CASSLSGSDNEKLFF
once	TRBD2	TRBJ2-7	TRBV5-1	TGCGCCAGCAGCTTCCCGCGGCTAGCGGGCAACGAGCAGTACTTC	CASSFPRLAGNEQYF
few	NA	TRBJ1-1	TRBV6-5	TGTGCCAGCAGAATTATGAGCCTCATGAACACTGAAGCTTTCTTT	CASRIMSLMNTEAFF
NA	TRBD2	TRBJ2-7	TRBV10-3	TGTGCCACCTCGACTAGCGGGGGGCTTACCGTCTCCTACGAGCAGTACTTC	CATSTSGGLTVSYEQYF
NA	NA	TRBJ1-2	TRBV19	TGTGCCAGTAGTAGGGGGCAGGGGCCCGGGGCCTATGGCTACACCTTC	CASSRGQGPGAYGYTF
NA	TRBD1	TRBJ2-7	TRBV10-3	TGTGCCATCAGTGAATCCGGGACAGCCCTCGAGCAGTACTTC	CAISESGTALEQYF
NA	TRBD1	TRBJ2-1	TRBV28	TGTGCCAGCAGTTTACCCTGGACAGGTAACAATGAGCAGTTCTTC	CASSLPWTGNNEQFF
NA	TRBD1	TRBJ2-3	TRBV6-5	TGTGCCAGCAGTTCACCGGGACAGGGGGGTACGCAGTATTTT	CASSSPGQGGTQYF
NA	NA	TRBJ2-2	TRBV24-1	TGTGCCACCAGTGACCCCGGTAATCCCACCGGGGAGCTGTTTTTT	CATSDPGNPTGELFF
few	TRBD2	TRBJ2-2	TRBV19	TGTGCCAGTAGTACGGGACTAGCGGGAGGTCAGACCGGGGAGCTGTTTTTT	CASSTGLAGGQTGELFF
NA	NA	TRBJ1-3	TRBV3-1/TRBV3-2	TGTGCCAGCAGCCAAGGGCTAACAGCTCGCAACACCATATATTTT	CASSQGLTARNTIYF
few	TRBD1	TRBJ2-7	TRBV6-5	TGTGCCAGCAGTTACCAGACCCAGGGGGCGTACGAGCAGTACTTC	CASSYQTQGAYEQYF
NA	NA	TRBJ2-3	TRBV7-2	TGTGCCAGCAGGAGGGACTCGGGGGCAGATACGCAGTATTTT	CASRRDSGADTQYF
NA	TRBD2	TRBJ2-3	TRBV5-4	TGTGCCAGCAGCTCCCTAGCGGGGAGAACAGATACGCAGTATTTT	CASSSLAGRTDTQYF
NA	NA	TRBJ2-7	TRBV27	TGTGCCAGCAGTTTATCGACCAGCCACAAGGGGTACGAGCAGTACTTC	CASSLSTSHKGYEQYF
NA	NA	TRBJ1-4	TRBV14	TGTGCCAGCAGCCAAGAGCTAGGCAATGAAAAACTGTTTTTT	CASSQELGNEKLFF
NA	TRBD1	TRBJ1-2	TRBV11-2	TGTGCCAGCAGCACAACGGACAGGGGATATGGCTACACCTTC	CASSTTDRGYGYTF
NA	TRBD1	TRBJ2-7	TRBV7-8	TGTGCCAGCAGCGAGGGGACAGATAGGGCCTCCGAGCAGTACTTC	CASSEGTDRASEQYF
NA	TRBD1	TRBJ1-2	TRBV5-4	TGTGCCAGCAGCTCGGGACAGGGGGGAGGCTATGGCTACACCTTC	CASSSGQGGGYGYTF
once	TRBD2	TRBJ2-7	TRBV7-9	TGTGCCAGCAGCCCTTCGACTAGCGGTGAGTTCGAGCAGTACTTC	CASSPSTSGEFEQYF
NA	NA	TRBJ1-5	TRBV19	TGTGCCAGTAGTATTATGATGGCGGATCAGCCCCAGCATTTT	CASSIMMADQPQHF
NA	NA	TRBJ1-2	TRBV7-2	TGTGCCAGCAGCCCTAGTAGCGGGACGGACTATGGCTACACCTTC	CASSPSSGTDYGYTF
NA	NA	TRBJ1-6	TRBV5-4	TGTGCCAGCAGCCCGACGGGGAGCTCCTATAATTCACCCCTCCACTTT	CASSPTGSSYNSPLHF
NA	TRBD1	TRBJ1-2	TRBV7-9	TGTGCCAGCAGCTTAGCGGGACAGTATGGCTACACCTTC	CASSLAGQYGYTF
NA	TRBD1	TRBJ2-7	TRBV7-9	TGTGCCAGCAGGGAGGGACAGGGCTCCTACGAGCAGTACTTC	CASREGQGSYEQYF